The source of this T cell receptor (beta chain) is a study of T cells in Graves' hyperthyroidism and ophthalmopathy. Study details: Peripheral blood was obtained at initial diagnosis, preceding any treatment.

General observations from the study: Stable hyperthyroidism was told apart from ophthalmopathy by a model built on 13 V-J features.

There are 15 residues in the CDR3. V was pared by 0 bases and J by 0 bases, with 9 bases between. CDR1 and CDR2 (germline): LGHNA, YSLEER. Patients were excluded for uncontrolled infection, other autoimmune disease, pregnancy or lactation. For the diagnoses, clinical symptoms, serum thyroxine and TRAb, thyroid ultrasound and orbital computed tomography were used. This clonotype was recorded many times. Its target is unknown. RNA transcripts provided the source from which TCR beta CDR3 regions were amplified. The study used the HTBI primer set for a first-round RT-PCR of the TCR CDR3. From the multiplex PCR reads, TCRdb called clonotypes with MiXCR, one entry per CDR3 protein. The data show 550,000 to 700,000 distinct CDR3 sequences, 14% to 15% seen once.

Sequenced input: blood. The chain carries TRBV4-3 and TRBJ2-7; maybe TRBD2 (5 bases). This clonotype was obtained from a woman between 35 and 50 years old with Graves' ophthalmopathy. Written as DNA, the CDR3 is TGCGCCAGCAGCCAAGAGAGGGAGCCCTCCTACGAGCAGTACTTC. Translation: CASSQEREPSYEQYF.